This T cell receptor beta chain was recorded in a study of human thymus T cells. Broader study findings: A high degree of thymic repertoire overlap among unrelated individuals was reported in related research. Use of V and J genes seemed skewed within the thymic and blood repertoires.

Thymic material originated from resections removed in the course of corrective heart surgery. Immunologically healthy infants in Finland undergoing congenital heart defect surgery were the donors. The CDR3 sequence is 15 residues long. CDR1 SEHNR and CDR2 FQNEAQ come from the germline V gene (reference sequence). V was pared by 1 base and J by 3 bases, with 5 bases of the junction left unmatched. Only in-frame clones appear in the TCRdb table, and some are missing; sequencing was by immunoSEQ multiplex PCR. The repertoire holds approximately 70,000 clones, with over 85% as singletons. Note on this clone: The antigen remains unidentified.

The source of this sequence is a girl under three years old with a congenital heart defect but otherwise immunologically healthy. The chain employs TRBV7-9 and TRBJ2-7; 8 bases agree with TRBD2. The sample consisted of thymus tissue. The CDR3 nucleotides are TGTGCCAGCAGCTTAGAACTAGCGGAATTCTACGAGCAGTACTTC. Its protein is CASSLELAEFYEQYF.